This TCR beta chain was documented in a study of shared clonotypes between healthy human individuals (TCRdb year 2020). In terms of the full investigation: The cohort comprised a couple of women and three men aged 18 to 49 years. Per donor, three plates each were used for CD4 naive and CD4 memory, two for CD8 naive, and one for CD8 memory. To estimate repertoire size and how much clonotype sharing occurs between individuals, the study deeply sequenced the blood TCR repertoires of several healthy adults. To increase sequencing depth and limit assay-specific biases, different laboratories used diverse techniques to prepare libraries and sequence TCR repertoires. Each donor's leukapheresis produced roughly between about 0.9 and 9.5 billion PBMCs. Overall results and qualifications from the work: Clonotypes shared by all four sorted-subset donors showed higher generation probabilities than non-shared clonotypes. Incomplete sequencing was indicated by rarefaction of sorted-subset datasets, despite the large sequencing depth. Sampling was restricted to blood, and TCR repertoires in tissue are likely to differ from TCR repertoires in blood. Approximately 4.8% of naive CD4, 3.5% of naive CD8, roughly 2.4% of memory CD4, and roughly 0.4% of memory CD8 clonotypes were shared across several donors. Estimated clonotype richness was generally larger for naive than for memory subsets. The genetic and exposure-history diversity represented was limited by the small number of donors. Based on pairwise subsampling, the degree of clonotype sharing among donors was expected to be affected by sequencing depth.

Using the deep immunoSEQ assay, multiplex PCR amplified TCR CDR3 regions from genomic DNA. For each cell subset, the extracted genomic DNA was distributed evenly across all wells of several immunoSEQ 96-well plates, and each plate served as one replicate. For sorted subsets, 150 to 200 ng genomic DNA, equal to tens of thousands of T cell genomes, was loaded into each replicate PCR. Purified libraries were quantified with a Qubit 3.0 fluorometer, sized on a Bioanalyzer 2100, and re-quantified with the KAPA Library Quantification kit. A separate single-read 150-cycle Illumina NextSeq 550 flow cell was used to sequence each immunoSEQ 96-well plate. From the authors' description of their analysis: The immunoSEQ output contained only junctional sequences without quality scores, so filtering could not match that applied to full-length reads. To assign V/J genes and CDR3, sequences were annotated using PyIR, a Python wrapper for IgBLAST v1.9, with IMGT germline references. Reads with weak V/J assignments (E-value above 1e-6), missing CDR3, stop codons, out-of-frame junctions, or ambiguous translated residues were removed. A V3J clonotype was defined by an identical inferred V gene, J gene, and CDR3 amino acid sequence. The percentage overlap between two repertoires was calculated by dividing the number of shared unique clonotypes by the size of the smaller repertoire. RTK rarefaction, the Chao1 estimator, and Recon v2.1 estimates of unobserved clonotypes were used to assess repertoire richness. For all TCRbeta clonotypes obtained by the gDNA method from a few donors, generation probabilities were computed with OLGA. In its TCRdb copy, this immuneACCESS table keeps in-frame sequences only and misses some clones. Where compared with another copy, unresolved V genes explain less than half of these, and the others have no known cause. The DNA was the basis for D and trimming; V, J and clone size are from that table. The sample table contains 2 million to 2.5 million clones; only one count was recorded for approximately 94% of them. Jointly, the top ten make up around 1.7% of the sample.

CD8 naive samples consisted of CD45RO-negative cells that were positively selected for CCR7, yielding a CD45RA+CCR7+ population without TemRA cells. The donors were healthy, HIV-negative adults who had no recently reported acute infections or vaccinations. All donors were Caucasian adults living in Nashville, Tennessee, USA. Blood was collected by leukapheresis, and PBMCs were isolated by Ficoll-Histopaque density gradient centrifugation and then cryopreserved in liquid nitrogen vapor phase. Purity and quantity of every magnetically sorted T cell population were checked by analytical flow cytometry. Genomic DNA was isolated from every sorted fraction and measured by UV absorbance on a Nanodrop 2000c. Remarks on this clone: The antigen it recognizes is unknown. The record has no base qualities; no much larger clone is one base away.

At the junction V is shortened by 3 bases and J by 3 bases; bases outside the gene matches: 9. According to the germline V gene, CDR1 reads SGDLS and CDR2 reads YYNGEE. Inclusive of the bounding cysteine and phenylalanine, the CDR3 is 15 residues long. Only the CDR3 portion is preserved as DNA: 45 bases, with reading frame beginning at the first base. Sequencing was performed on naive CD8+ T cells from PBMCs. The cell subset or site label here, explained by the study, means: CD45RA+CCR7+. The clonotype originates from a man aged 18 to 35 in good health. Some clones in this sample may be carry-over from other donors' samples. Here the chain combines TRBV9 and TRBJ2-7, and 7 junctional nucleotides match TRBD1. The CDR3 region has the sequence CASSESPGQVYEQYF. The DNA sequence is as follows: TGTGCCAGCAGCGAGTCGCCCGGACAGGTCTACGAGCAGTACTTC.